This T cell receptor (beta chain) was identified in a study of cytomegalovirus exposure and HLA in healthy donors. Across the whole study: Among the roughly 380 donors who were genotyped, about 84% fell in the genetic ancestry cluster that is associated with self-reported Caucasian donors.

Findings and limits, study-wide: Among TCR beta chains of equal frequency, HLA-associated ones were more clonally expanded in a later analysis. CMV serostatus was the sole immune exposure information available. The study labeled 150 or so TCR beta chains cytomegalovirus-associated.

The PCR ran on 60 Vbeta and 13 Jbeta primers. Clones were sequenced by immunoSEQ multiplex PCR, and TCRdb holds only the in-frame ones, with some missing. The sample has approximately 170,000 clones, more than 65% seen once. This clone was observed a handful of times. Its cognate antigen is unknown. The CDR3 is 18 residues long. Germline loops: CDR1 SNHLY, CDR2 FYNNEI. The junction had 10 bases not matched to a gene; V was cut back by 6 bases and J by 0 bases. The receptor comes from a young man in good health and CMV-seropositive. V and J are TRBV2 and TRBJ2-2, with 10 bases matching TRBD1. Sequenced sample: PBMCs. CDR3: CASSGGGQGMTNTGELFF. CDR3 nucleotide sequence: TGTGCCAGCAGCGGGGGGGGACAGGGGATGACGAACACCGGGGAGCTGTTTTTT. The whole variable domain, remainder taken from reference TRBV2 and TRBJ2-2, is EPEVTQTPSHQVTQMGQEVILRCVPISNHLYFYWYRQILGQKVEFLVSFYNNEISEKSEIFDDQFSVERPDGSNFTLKIRSTKLEDSAMYFCASSGGGQGMTNTGELFFGEGSRLTVL.